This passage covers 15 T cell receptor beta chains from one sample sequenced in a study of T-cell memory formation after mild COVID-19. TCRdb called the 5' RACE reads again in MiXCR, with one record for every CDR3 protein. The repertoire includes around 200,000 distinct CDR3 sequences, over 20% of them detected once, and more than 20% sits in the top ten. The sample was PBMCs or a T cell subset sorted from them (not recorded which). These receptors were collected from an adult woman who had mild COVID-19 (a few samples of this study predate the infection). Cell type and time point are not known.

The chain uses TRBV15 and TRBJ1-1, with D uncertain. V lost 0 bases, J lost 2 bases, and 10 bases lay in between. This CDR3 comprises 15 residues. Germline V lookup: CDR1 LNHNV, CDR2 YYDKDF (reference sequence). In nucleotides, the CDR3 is TGTGCCACCAGCAGAGATCGTTACCTAAACACTGAAGCTTTCTTT. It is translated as CATSRDRYLNTEAFF.

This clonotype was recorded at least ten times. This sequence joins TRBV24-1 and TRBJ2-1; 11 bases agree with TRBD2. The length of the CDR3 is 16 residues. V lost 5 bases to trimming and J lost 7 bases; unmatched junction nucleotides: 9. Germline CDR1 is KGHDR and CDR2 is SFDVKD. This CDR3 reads CATSGLSGRAPNEQFF. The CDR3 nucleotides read TGTGCCACCAGTGGCCTTAGCGGGAGGGCCCCAAATGAGCAGTTCTTC.

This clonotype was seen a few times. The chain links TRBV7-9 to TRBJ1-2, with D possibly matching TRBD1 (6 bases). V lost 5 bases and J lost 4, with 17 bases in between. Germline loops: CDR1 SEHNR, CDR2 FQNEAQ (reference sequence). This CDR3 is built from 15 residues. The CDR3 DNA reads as TGTGCCAGCAGCGGTGACAGGAGCCGAATCTATGGCTACACCTTC. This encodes CASSGDRSRIYGYTF.

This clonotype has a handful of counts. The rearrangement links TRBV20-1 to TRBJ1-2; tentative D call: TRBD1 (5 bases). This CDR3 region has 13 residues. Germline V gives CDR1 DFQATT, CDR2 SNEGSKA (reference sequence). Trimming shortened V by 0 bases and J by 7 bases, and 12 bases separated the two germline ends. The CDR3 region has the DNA TGCAGTGCTAGAGACGAGGGGAGAGGTGGCTACACCTTC. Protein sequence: CSARDEGRGGYTF.

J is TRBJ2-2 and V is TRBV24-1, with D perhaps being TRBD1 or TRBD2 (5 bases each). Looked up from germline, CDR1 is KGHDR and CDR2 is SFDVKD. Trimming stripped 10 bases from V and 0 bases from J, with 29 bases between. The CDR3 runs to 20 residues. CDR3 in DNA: TGTGCCACGGGAGTTCTAGACGGGACGGACCACTCCGCGAACACCGGGGAGCTGTTTTTT. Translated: CATGVLDGTDHSANTGELFF.

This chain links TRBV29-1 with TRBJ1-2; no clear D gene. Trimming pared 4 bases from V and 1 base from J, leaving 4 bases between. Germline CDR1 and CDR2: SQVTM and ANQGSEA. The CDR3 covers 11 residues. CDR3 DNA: TGCAGCGTTGGGGGTAACTATGGCTACACCTTC. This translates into CSVGGNYGYTF.

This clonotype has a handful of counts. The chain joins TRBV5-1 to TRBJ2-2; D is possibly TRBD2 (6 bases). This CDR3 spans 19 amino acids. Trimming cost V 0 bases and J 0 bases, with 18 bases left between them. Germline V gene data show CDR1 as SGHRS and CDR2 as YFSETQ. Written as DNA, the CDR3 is TGCGCCAGCAGCTTGGTTGGTCCAGGGCCGGGGGCGAACACCGGGGAGCTGTTTTTT. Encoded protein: CASSLVGPGPGANTGELFF.

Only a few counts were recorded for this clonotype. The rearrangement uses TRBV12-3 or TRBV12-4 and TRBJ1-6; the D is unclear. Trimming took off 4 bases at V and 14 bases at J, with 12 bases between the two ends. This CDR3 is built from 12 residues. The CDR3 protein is CASSSGLITLHF. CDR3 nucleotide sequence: TGTGCCAGCAGTTCAGGACTTATTACCCTCCACTTT.

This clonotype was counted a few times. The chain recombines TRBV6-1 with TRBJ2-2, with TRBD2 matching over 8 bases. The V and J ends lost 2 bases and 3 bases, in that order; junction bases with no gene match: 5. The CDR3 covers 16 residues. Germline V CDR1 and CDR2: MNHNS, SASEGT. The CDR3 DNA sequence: TGTGCCAGCAGTGAAACGTCTAGCGGGTACACCGGGGAGCTGTTTTTT. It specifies CASSETSSGYTGELFF.

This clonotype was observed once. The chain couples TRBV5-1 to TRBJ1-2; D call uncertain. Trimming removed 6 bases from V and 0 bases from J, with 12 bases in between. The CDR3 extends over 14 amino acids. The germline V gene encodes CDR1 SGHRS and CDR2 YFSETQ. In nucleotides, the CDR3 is TGCGCCAGCACGCTTGGGCCAGCTAACTATGGCTACACCTTC. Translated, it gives CASTLGPANYGYTF.

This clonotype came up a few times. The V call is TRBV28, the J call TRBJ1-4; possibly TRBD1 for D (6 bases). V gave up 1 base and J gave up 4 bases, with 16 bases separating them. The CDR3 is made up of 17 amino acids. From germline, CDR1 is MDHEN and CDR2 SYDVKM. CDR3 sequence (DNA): TGTGCCAGCAGTTTATCGGTCGAGGACAGCTTTAATGAAAAACTGTTTTTT. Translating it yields CASSLSVEDSFNEKLFF.

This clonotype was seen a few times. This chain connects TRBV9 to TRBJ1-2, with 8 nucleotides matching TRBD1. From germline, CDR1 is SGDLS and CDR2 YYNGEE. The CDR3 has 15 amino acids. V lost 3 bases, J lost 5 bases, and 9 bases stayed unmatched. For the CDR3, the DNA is TGTGCCAGCAGCGCCATGGACAGGGACGGGTATGGCTACACCTTC. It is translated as CASSAMDRDGYGYTF.

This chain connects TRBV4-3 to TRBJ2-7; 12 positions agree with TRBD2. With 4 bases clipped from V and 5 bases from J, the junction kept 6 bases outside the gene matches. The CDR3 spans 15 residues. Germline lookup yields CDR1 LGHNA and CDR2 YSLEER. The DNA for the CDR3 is TGCGCCAGCAGCCTCCTAGCGGGAGGGCTCCACGAGCAGTACTTC. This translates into CASSLLAGGLHEQYF.

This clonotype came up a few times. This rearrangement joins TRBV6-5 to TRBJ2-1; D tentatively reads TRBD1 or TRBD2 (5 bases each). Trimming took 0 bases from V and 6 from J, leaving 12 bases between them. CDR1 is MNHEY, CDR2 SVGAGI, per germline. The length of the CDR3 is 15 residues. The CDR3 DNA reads TGTGCCAGCAGTTACTCGGTTTCAGGGAGCAATGAGCAGTTCTTC. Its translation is CASSYSVSGSNEQFF.

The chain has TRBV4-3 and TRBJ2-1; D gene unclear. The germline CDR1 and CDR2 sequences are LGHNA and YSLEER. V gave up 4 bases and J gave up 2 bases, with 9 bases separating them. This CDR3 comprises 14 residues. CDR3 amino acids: CASSLESTYNEQFF. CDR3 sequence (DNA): TGCGCCAGCAGCCTGGAGTCGACCTACAATGAGCAGTTCTTC.